This TCR beta chain comes out of a study of OX40 agonist ivuxolimab in advanced cancers. For the study at large: Prior checkpoint blockade (anti-PD-1, anti-PD-L1 or anti-CTLA-4) was permitted; under 50% had it. Broader study findings: Among the least clonally expanded were partial responders at 0.1-3.0 mg/kg.

Turning to this clone: Its antigen remains unknown.

The CDR3 has 14 residues. Germline loops: CDR1 SGHNT, CDR2 YYREEE (reference sequence). V dropped 7 bases and J dropped 0 bases, with 13 bases sitting between them. The assay was immunoSEQ multiplex PCR, and TCRdb's table has in-frame clones only and misses some. This sample has roughly 50,000 clones, with roughly 89% found just once. The source is an adult with an advanced solid tumor such as melanoma, head and neck, liver or kidney cancer. Here the sequenced sample was CD4+ or CD8+ T cells sorted from blood, taken in a trial of the OX40 agonist ivuxolimab. This chain joins TRBV5-4 and TRBJ1-1, with a tentative D call TRBD1 (6 bases). This CDR3 is CASSRQDMNTEAFF. In nucleotides, the CDR3 is TGTGCCAGCTCCCGACAGGACATGAACACTGAAGCTTTCTTT.